This T cell receptor (beta chain) was recorded in a study of shared clonotypes between healthy human individuals. Germline V gene lookup returns CDR1 MNHEY and CDR2 SVGAGI. CDR3 length: 15 residues. With 0 bases removed from V and 1 base from J, the gap between germline ends came to 7 bases. Profiled with immunoSEQ multiplex PCR; TCRdb holds only in-frame clones, not every one. The profile shows a few million clones, just under 95% of them singletons. Cells designated naive CD8 were CD45RO-negative and were positively selected for CCR7, with terminally differentiated effector memory CD45RA+ cells excluded. All donors were Caucasian adults living in Nashville, Tennessee.

Sequencing input: naive CD8+ T cells from PBMCs. The chain has TRBV6-5 and TRBJ1-5; D remains ambiguous. The sequence was collected from a man younger than 30 in good health. Some clones in this sample may be carry-over from other donors' samples. Here the CDR3 reads CASSYSSESNQPQHF. As DNA, the CDR3 is TGTGCCAGCAGTTACTCGAGTGAGAGCAATCAGCCCCAGCATTTT.